The rows below give T cell receptor beta chains drawn from one sample of a study of T cell changes during pregnancy in multiple sclerosis. Repertoires were generated with immunoSEQ multiplex PCR, while TCRdb's copy carries only in-frame clones and drops some. Found here are around 77,000 clones, 91% of them singletons; the top ten hold roughly 0.7%. Sequences were derived from peripheral blood, sampled in the third trimester of pregnancy. These TCRs come from a female donor in good health, enrolled as a control in a pregnancy study. Both conserved end residues are part of each CDR3. D genes are given only for firm matches.

d_gene,v_gene,j_gene,CDR3aa
-,TRBV4-3,TRBJ1-5,CASSQPGTSNQPQHF
-,TRBV5-4,TRBJ1-2,CASSPGTEPGGYTF
-,TRBV30,TRBJ1-2,CAWSAGAGYTF
-,TRBV2,TRBJ2-1,CASGLDGTPYNEQFF
-,TRBV19,TRBJ1-5,CASSAQGRQPQHF
TRBD1,TRBV19,TRBJ2-3,CASSKGDRGTDTQYF
TRBD2,TRBV7-6,TRBJ2-7,CASSLVTSGELEQYF
TRBD2,TRBV7-2,TRBJ2-3,CASSSGLAGLADTQYF
TRBD2,TRBV18,TRBJ2-3,CASSPRTSGNTDTQYF
TRBD1,TRBV6-4,TRBJ1-1,CASSGTGLNTEAFF
-,TRBV28,TRBJ1-2,CASSSGGYGYTF
TRBD1,TRBV10-3,TRBJ2-1,CAISESSQGVVWAYNEQFF
-,TRBV7-9,TRBJ2-3,CASSLGASVTDTQYF
-,TRBV5-1,TRBJ1-5,CASRDTENQPQHF
TRBD2,TRBV7-9,TRBJ2-7,CASSLALGLAGNEQYF
-,TRBV4-1,-,CASSQARQEIYEQYF
TRBD1,TRBV28,TRBJ1-1,CASSFTGAAAEAFF
-,TRBV27,TRBJ1-5,CASSFGRAQPQHF
TRBD1,TRBV7-6,TRBJ2-5,CASSRQLQGARETQYF
TRBD2,TRBV19,TRBJ2-3,CASSTGLAARGTQYF
-,TRBV7-2,TRBJ2-3,CASSLVAESTDTQYF
TRBD1,TRBV7-2,TRBJ2-7,CASSPDRGRFPYEQYF
-,TRBV15,TRBJ1-4,CATHRASREKLFF
TRBD2,TRBV6-5,TRBJ2-5,CASMISGGAWETQYF
-,TRBV11-2,TRBJ2-7,CASSPPLAWYEQYF
TRBD2,TRBV4-2,TRBJ2-3,CASSPSSSGGSTDTQYF
-,TRBV27,TRBJ2-3,CASYSLTDTQYF
-,TRBV4-1,TRBJ2-7,CASSHASGVSYEQYF
-,TRBV5-1,TRBJ1-1,CASSFSGETEAFF
-,TRBV23-1,TRBJ1-5,CASSQSIRVCDNQPQHF
TRBD1,TRBV2,TRBJ1-1,CASRPTGTGKAFF
-,TRBV5-1,TRBJ2-3,CASSLKQLGRTDTQYF
TRBD2,TRBV7-2,TRBJ2-1,CASSRGGSPYNEQFF
-,TRBV9,TRBJ2-1,CASSVELTGGTYNEQFF
-,TRBV6-5,TRBJ1-5,CASSYGGSNQPQHF
-,TRBV4-3,TRBJ2-3,CASSRTYRSTDTQYF
TRBD2,TRBV7-2,TRBJ2-3,CASSLGTSSGWADTQYF
TRBD1,TRBV5-5,TRBJ1-1,CASRPGQGRTEAFF
TRBD1,TRBV19,TRBJ1-2,CASRDRTNYGYTF
TRBD1,TRBV19,TRBJ1-1,CATRAGGNAEAFF
TRBD1,TRBV10-1,TRBJ2-7,CAIATGFLYEQYF
TRBD1,TRBV6-5,TRBJ2-7,CASSYFTGASYEQYF
-,TRBV10-1,TRBJ2-6,CASSESRSGANVLTF
TRBD2,TRBV4-1,TRBJ2-5,CASSQAPTASGRDETQYF
-,TRBV18,TRBJ2-3,CASSPQSASTDTQYF
-,TRBV5-1,TRBJ1-1,CASSYRQANTEAFF
TRBD1,TRBV5-1,TRBJ2-5,CASSLGQGEETQYF
-,TRBV5-6,TRBJ2-5,CASTPDGQPQETQYF
TRBD2,TRBV19,TRBJ2-1,CASSIGTTRYNEQFF
-,TRBV19,TRBJ1-5,CASSIPPNYQPQHF
-,TRBV6-1,TRBJ2-5,CASSVDVAAETQYF
TRBD1,TRBV2,TRBJ2-2,CASRRQGRTGELFF
TRBD2,TRBV4-1,TRBJ2-5,CASSHPDLSGVETQYF
-,TRBV4-1,TRBJ2-7,CASSQSTRTDAYEQYF
TRBD1,TRBV19,TRBJ2-5,CASSIGQAFASETQYF
-,TRBV27,TRBJ1-2,CASSFSRGPYGYTF
-,TRBV6-5,TRBJ2-5,CASSYSAPTEQYF